The clone carrying this T cell receptor (beta chain) was counted many times. Germline CDR1 MDHEN, CDR2 SYDVKM. The CDR3 has 12 amino acids. The ends were cut back, 8 bases at V and 1 base at J, with 5 bases in the middle. This entry comes from a study of T cells in Graves' hyperthyroidism and ophthalmopathy. The authors deemed Graves' hyperthyroidism stable absent ophthalmopathy progression within 18 months. TCR beta CDR3 sequences were amplified from RNA transcripts. TCR CDR3 underwent first-round RT-PCR with the HTBI primer set. MiXCR, applied by TCRdb to the multiplex PCR reads, yields one record per CDR3 protein. The sample lists hundreds of thousands of distinct CDR3 sequences, over 15% occurring once.

The TCR comes from a woman under 30 with Graves' hyperthyroidism. Material for sequencing was blood. This sequence joins TRBV28 and TRBJ2-2; D remains ambiguous. The CDR3 DNA reads as TGTGCCAGCGGTTGGAACACCGGGGAGCTGTTTTTT. This encodes CASGWNTGELFF. Together with reference TRBV28 and TRBJ2-2, the CDR3 gives the full variable domain: DVKVTQSSRYLVKRTGEKVFLECVQDMDHENMFWYRQDPGLGLRLIYFSYDVKMKEKGDIPEGYSVSREKKERFSLILESASTNQTSMYLCASGWNTGELFFGEGSRLTVL.